This TCR beta chain was captured in a study of blood T cell repertoires in COVID-19. Per the authors' pipeline: Cell counts per sample came from amplifying reference gene primers. TCRdb keeps only in-frame clones here, not all; method: immunoSEQ multiplex PCR. V and J calls and clone size are copied from that table; D and trimming were computed from the DNA. The sample lists some 490,000 clones; roughly 85% were seen once. J gave up 0 bases and V 7 bases, and 1 base lay outside the gene matches. The CDR3 consists of 14 residues. The germline V gene has CDR1 KGHDR and CDR2 SFDVKD. This clonotype was obtained from a human donor in a cohort sampled during active COVID-19. The chain recombines TRBV24-1 with TRBJ2-1; TRBD2 aligns across 8 bases. Specimen: peripheral blood. Here the CDR3 DNA reads TGTGCCACCAGAGGGACTAGCTCCTACAATGAGCAGTTCTTC. Translation: CATRGTSSYNEQFF.